These T cell receptor beta chains were read from a single sample in a study of shared clonotypes between healthy human individuals. The protocol was immunoSEQ multiplex PCR, while the TCRdb copy is restricted to in-frame clones and leaves out a portion. The sample records approximately 100,000 clones, about 70% being singletons. Material: memory CD8+ T cells sorted from blood. The receptors come from a woman aged 30 to 39 in good health. Each CDR3 is given with its conserved first and last residue. Each record gives: D gene, V gene, clone size, J gene, CDR3 DNA, CDR3 protein. The D gene is left open where the match is weak. Size is omitted from some rows. Given values are once, few, many or a class for expanded clones.

d_call: .
v_call: TRBV27
clone_size: .
j_call: TRBJ2-7
cdr3_nt: TGTGCCAGCAGCCACATAAGCTCCTACGAGCAGTACTTC
cdr3_aa: CASSHISSYEQYF

d_call: .
v_call: TRBV13
clone_size: many
j_call: TRBJ2-5
cdr3_nt: TGTGCCAGCAGCTCGAGGGGCGGGGAGACCCAGTACTTC
cdr3_aa: CASSSRGGETQYF

d_call: .
v_call: TRBV2
clone_size: .
j_call: TRBJ2-1
cdr3_nt: TGTGCCAGCAGTGAGGTTAACAATGAGCAGTTCTTC
cdr3_aa: CASSEVNNEQFF

d_call: TRBD2
v_call: TRBV30
clone_size: few
j_call: TRBJ2-1
cdr3_nt: TGTGCCTGGAGTCGTCTAGCGGGGACCGGGGAGCAGTTCTTC
cdr3_aa: CAWSRLAGTGEQFF

d_call: .
v_call: TRBV18
clone_size: .
j_call: TRBJ2-7
cdr3_nt: TGTGCCAGCTCACCACCGTGGGGGGCCCTAACCTACGAGCAGTACTTC
cdr3_aa: CASSPPWGALTYEQYF

d_call: .
v_call: TRBV9
clone_size: once
j_call: TRBJ1-1
cdr3_nt: TGTGCCAGCATGGAGCTGAAGAACACTGAAGCTTTCTTT
cdr3_aa: CASMELKNTEAFF

d_call: .
v_call: TRBV7-8
clone_size: .
j_call: TRBJ1-5
cdr3_nt: TGTGCCAGCAGCTTAATGTTCCGATATAGCAATCAGCCCCAGCATTTT
cdr3_aa: CASSLMFRYSNQPQHF

d_call: .
v_call: TRBV6-1
clone_size: many
j_call: TRBJ1-5
cdr3_nt: TGTGCCAGCAGTGAAGCTGGGGGAAATCAGCCCCAGCATTTT
cdr3_aa: CASSEAGGNQPQHF

d_call: .
v_call: TRBV28
clone_size: .
j_call: TRBJ1-1
cdr3_nt: TGTGCCAGCAGTTTGATGGGATTCACTGAAGCTTTCTTT
cdr3_aa: CASSLMGFTEAFF

d_call: .
v_call: TRBV23-1
clone_size: few
j_call: TRBJ2-5
cdr3_nt: TGCGCCAGCAGTGGACGGGGCGAAGAGACCCAGTACTTC
cdr3_aa: CASSGRGEETQYF

d_call: TRBD2
v_call: TRBV6-1
clone_size: .
j_call: TRBJ2-3
cdr3_nt: TGTGCCAGCAGGGGGACTAGCGGGAGAGCAGATACGCAGTATTTT
cdr3_aa: CASRGTSGRADTQYF

d_call: TRBD2
v_call: TRBV5-4
clone_size: .
j_call: TRBJ2-7
cdr3_nt: TGTGCCAGCGGTAGCGGGGGGGGAAGCTCCTACGAGCAGTACTTC
cdr3_aa: CASGSGGGSSYEQYF

d_call: .
v_call: TRBV27
clone_size: .
j_call: TRBJ2-7
cdr3_nt: TGTGCCAGCAGCATATGGGCTCCCCCTGCGAGGGCACACGACGAGCAGTACTTC
cdr3_aa: CASSIWAPPARAHDEQYF

d_call: TRBD2
v_call: TRBV25-1
clone_size: .
j_call: TRBJ2-7
cdr3_nt: TGTGCCAGCACCCCGTCCTCTAGCGGGAATAACTACGAGCAGTACTTC
cdr3_aa: CASTPSSSGNNYEQYF

d_call: .
v_call: TRBV2
clone_size: .
j_call: TRBJ2-7
cdr3_nt: TGTGCCAGCACTTCTTGGCTGGGGGAGCAGCGGGTCTACGAGCAGTACTTC
cdr3_aa: CASTSWLGEQRVYEQYF

d_call: .
v_call: TRBV29-1
clone_size: .
j_call: TRBJ2-7
cdr3_nt: TGCAGCGTTGCTGGCACCAGGCCTTCCTACGAGCAGTACTTC
cdr3_aa: CSVAGTRPSYEQYF

d_call: TRBD2
v_call: TRBV2
clone_size: few
j_call: TRBJ2-2
cdr3_nt: TGTGCCAGCAGATCAGCGGGAGGTCCCGGGGAGCTGTTTTTT
cdr3_aa: CASRSAGGPGELFF

d_call: .
v_call: TRBV7-8
clone_size: .
j_call: TRBJ1-3
cdr3_nt: TGTGCCAGCAGCTTAGAAGAGGGAACCGGAAACACCATATATTTT
cdr3_aa: CASSLEEGTGNTIYF

d_call: TRBD2
v_call: TRBV6-9
clone_size: few
j_call: TRBJ2-7
cdr3_nt: TGTGCCAGCAGTGAAGAAGCGGGAGGGTCCTACGAGCAGTACTTC
cdr3_aa: CASSEEAGGSYEQYF

d_call: TRBD1
v_call: TRBV5-1
clone_size: .
j_call: TRBJ2-5
cdr3_nt: TGCGCCAGCAGCTTGGAGCAGGGGGCCTGGTTTCGAGAGACCCAGTACTTC
cdr3_aa: CASSLEQGAWFRETQYF